This T cell receptor (beta chain) derives from a study of cytomegalovirus exposure and HLA in healthy donors. CDR3 size: 15 residues. The germline V gene encodes CDR1 SGDLS and CDR2 YYNGEE. Trimming stripped 0 bases from V and 4 bases from J, with 13 bases between. On this clone itself: The antigen is not known.

Findings and caveats of the study: Rare TCR sequences dominated, though some public TCRs recurred in many donors. Cytomegalovirus-associated TCR beta chains were listed, numbering some 180.

Profiling relied on immunoSEQ multiplex PCR, and the TCRdb table lists in-frame clones only, not all of them. This sample has 200,000 to 250,000 clones, with roughly 85% found just once. The chain links TRBV9 to TRBJ1-2; D possibly corresponds to TRBD1 (5 bases). The material sequenced was PBMCs. The TCR sequence derives from a woman under 30 in good health and CMV-seronegative. CDR3 in DNA: TGTGCCAGCAGCGTAGATGGGACCTCCAGCTATGGCTACACCTTC. This sequence encodes CASSVDGTSSYGYTF.